This T cell receptor (beta chain) was identified during a study of T cells in women clearing cervical HPV infection. Clones were read by immunoSEQ multiplex PCR, and TCRdb kept only the in-frame ones, dropping some. The listing records fewer than 30,000 clones. As concerns this clone: From the germline J gene comes the end of the CDR3, since the read stops 3 residues before it.

The germline V gene has CDR1 LNHDA and CDR2 SQIVND (reference sequence). The CDR3 has 14 amino acids. Between the trimmed V and J ends, which lost 3 bases and 5 bases, there was a span of 11 bases. The chain couples TRBV19 to TRBJ2-1, with a tentative D call TRBD2 (6 bases). The clonotype originates from a woman between 18 and 69 years old with a cervical HPV16 infection that either progressed to CIN3+ or cleared (not recorded which). Source material: blood buffy coat. The DNA read from the CDR3 is TGTGCCAGTAGTATTCGCAGGGAGGACAATGAG. Its protein is CASSIRREDNE. The CDR3 in full is CASSIRREDNEQFF.